This is a list of T cell receptor beta chains from one sample in a study of cytomegalovirus exposure and HLA in healthy donors. Assay used: immunoSEQ multiplex PCR; TCRdb lists only in-frame clones, some missing. The sample has under 250,000 clones, around 86% seen once. Specimen: PBMCs. The receptors shown here come from a woman between 45 and 65 years old in good health and CMV-seropositive. Each CDR3 is given with its conserved first and last residue. A D gene is named only where the DNA matches it firmly. Only some rows state a clone size, as once, few, many or a class for expanded clones.

V	J	size	D	CDR3
TRBV5-1	TRBJ2-7	NA	NA	CASTTDINSPYEQYF
TRBV10-2	TRBJ2-5	NA	TRBD1	CASSGTGNQETQYF
TRBV7-7	TRBJ1-4	few	NA	CASSLANWRGGEKLFF
TRBV19	TRBJ1-5	NA	TRBD1	CASSSGQGSPSWQPQHF
TRBV7-3	TRBJ1-3	NA	NA	CASSLTWRRGDGNTIYF
TRBV11-2	TRBJ2-6	once	TRBD1	CASSSPGQSSGANVLTF
TRBV30	TRBJ1-6	NA	NA	CAWTTTGTIGTPLHF
TRBV11-2	TRBJ1-2	once	TRBD1	CASSSGQGSYGYTF
TRBV5-1	TRBJ2-5	NA	NA	CASSSTTQGWETQYF
TRBV11-2	TRBJ2-7	NA	NA	CASSLTHPGSEQYF
TRBV19	TRBJ1-2	NA	NA	CASSIIGALGYTF
TRBV29-1	TRBJ1-4	NA	NA	CSVYRGMDEKLFF
TRBV4-3	TRBJ2-5	NA	TRBD1	CASSQDLAGGRETQYF
TRBV6-5	TRBJ1-2	NA	NA	CASSFQGNYGYTF
TRBV19	TRBJ2-3	NA	NA	CASSIVIHTDTQYF
TRBV25-1	TRBJ2-7	NA	TRBD1	CASSNRDRGRGQYF
TRBV10-3	TRBJ2-3	few	TRBD2	CAISEGGTSGGRGTDTQYF
TRBV18	TRBJ1-1	NA	NA	CASSPEGGENTEAFF
TRBV28	TRBJ1-2	NA	NA	CASSLSGGYGYTF
TRBV7-9	TRBJ2-1	NA	TRBD2	CASSLGRLARQFF
TRBV5-1	TRBJ2-5	NA	TRBD2	CASSPAGGQETQYF
TRBV9	TRBJ2-1	NA	TRBD2	CASSSLSGGNEQFF
TRBV4-1	TRBJ2-2	once	NA	CASSQDRANTGELFF
TRBV6-6	TRBJ1-2	NA	TRBD1	CASELQGEYYGYTF
TRBV7-3	TRBJ1-1	NA	NA	CASSSQGYTEAFF
TRBV7-9	TRBJ2-7	NA	NA	CSSSLAAGVEYEQYF
TRBV27	TRBJ2-5	NA	NA	CASSLTRLETQYF
TRBV9	TRBJ2-2	NA	TRBD2	CASSVDGGADTGELFF
TRBV5-1	TRBJ1-1	NA	NA	CASSLSQGIMNTEAFF
TRBV4-3	TRBJ1-3	few	TRBD1	CASSHSTGASGNTIYF
TRBV27	TRBJ2-3	NA	NA	CASPNVQGGDTQYF
TRBV2	TRBJ1-4	few	NA	CASSERRNQEKLFF
TRBV4-3	TRBJ2-7	NA	NA	CASSRDRSYEQYF
TRBV18	TRBJ1-1	NA	NA	CASSLQANTEAFF
TRBV5-4	TRBJ1-2	once	NA	CASSFQGNYGYTF
TRBV4-3	TRBJ1-3	NA	NA	CASSQAVPPGNTIYF
TRBV9	TRBJ1-2	NA	NA	CASSVEIHSLYGYTF
TRBV9	TRBJ2-6	NA	NA	CASSAPPGTGANVLTF
TRBV27	TRBJ1-2	NA	NA	CASRIQTGSNYGYTF
TRBV5-4	TRBJ1-1	NA	TRBD1	CASSYPRTGGTEAFF
TRBV27	TRBJ2-4	NA	TRBD2	CASSPTGRVGQNIQYF
TRBV9	TRBJ2-3	NA	TRBD2	CASSVDGGATDTQYF
TRBV5-1	TRBJ2-7	NA	NA	CASSPAAAQNYEQYF
TRBV28	TRBJ1-6	NA	NA	CASSLAPLTLHF
TRBV7-8	TRBJ1-5	NA	TRBD1	CASSLVRTGVLDSNQPQHF
TRBV28	TRBJ1-1	NA	NA	CAIEQSAPNFTPGLGGAFF
TRBV2	TRBJ1-2	NA	TRBD1	CASSPVPGQGPVGYTF
TRBV14	TRBJ2-7	NA	NA	CASSQRQAAYEQYF
TRBV5-1	TRBJ1-2	NA	NA	CASSLAGLTNYGYTF
TRBV6-5	TRBJ1-1	NA	NA	CASSYTLQETEAFF
TRBV7-2	TRBJ2-7	NA	NA	CASSPSRRSSDYEQYF
TRBV7-9	TRBJ2-3	NA	NA	CASSYPTRSDTQYF
TRBV4-2	TRBJ2-7	many	NA	CASSQDERIYEQYF
TRBV1	TRBJ1-3	NA	NA	CTSSQVLQVSSGNTIYF